One TCR beta chain is described in this entry. This CDR3 contains 13 residues. Per germline, CDR1 LGHNT and CDR2 FRNRAP. The V and J ends lost 5 bases and 7 bases, in that order; junction bases with no gene match: 6. The study ran its PCR with 60 Vbeta and 13 Jbeta primers. Some clones are missing from TCRdb's copy, which holds only in-frame ones; the method was immunoSEQ multiplex PCR. The data hold more than 80,000 clones, with about 81% observed a single time. The data are from a study of cytomegalovirus exposure and HLA in healthy donors. The clonotype comes from a male donor in good health and CMV-seropositive. This chain links TRBV12-5 with TRBJ1-2, with TRBD1 matching over 8 bases. The sample comprised PBMCs. The CDR3 region has the DNA TGTGCTAGTGGTGTCGGACAGGGAGGTGGCTACACCTTC. The encoded protein is CASGVGQGGGYTF.